This T cell receptor beta chain is from a study of siplizumab effects on memory and regulatory T cells (dated by TCRdb to the late 2010s). Context from the whole study: The effect of the anti-CD2 antibody siplizumab on alloreactive T-cell subsets was examined in allogeneic mixed lymphocyte reactions constructed from human PBMCs.

The library was prepared using the immunoSEQ multiplex PCR assay. Around 9.9 x 10^4 TCR templates per sample were assayed by the deep sequencing platform. Genomic DNA extracted from sorted T cells was the material used for TCRbeta CDR3 sequencing. Under the source paper's analysis protocol: Clonal analysis of TCRbeta CDR3 data was done in the R programming language. Unstimulated samples were compared with post-reaction CFSE-low samples to define alloreactive CD4+ and CD8+ clones. Regulatory or non-regulatory origin of alloreactive CD4+ clones was assigned by matching sequences to the sorted unstimulated Treg and non-Treg repertoires. TCRdb provides this immuneACCESS table in a form limited to in-frame rearrangements. Some clones are lacking; in checked studies, under half of them reflect an unresolved V gene, and why the rest are absent is not known. The V and J calls and clone size come from that table; D and trimming were worked out from the DNA. In this sample the table shows 60,000 to 80,000 clones, approximately 87% of which occur a single time. About 3.8% of the sample is held by the ten biggest clonotypes.

Additional sequencing covered unstimulated subsets from a few donor pairs, namely CD8+ effector memory, CD4+ naive, CD8+ TEMRA, CD4+ memory and CD8+ naive. Sorted unstimulated T cells and proliferating T cells recovered from mixed lymphocyte reactions were subjected to TCRbeta CDR3 sequencing. Fresh whole blood from over 8 HLA-typed healthy donors was used to isolate PBMCs. The germline V gene specifies SGDLS as CDR1 and YYNGEE as CDR2. V is cut back by 4 bases and J by 1 base, with 7 bases in the junction unmatched. From cysteine to phenylalanine, the CDR3 is 18 amino acids long. CDR3 DNA is the only sequence kept; it has 54 bases, read in frame from the first base. Study-wide findings and limitations: Whether proliferating Tregs from siplizumab cultures were suppressive was not functionally confirmed. The cumulative frequency of alloreactive sequences that could be traced back to unstimulated CD4+ memory T cells was significantly reduced by siplizumab. Because sequences at frequencies below about 10^-5 were poorly captured, only a minor fraction of alloreactive clones could be mapped back to unstimulated subsets. Among mappable alloreactive CD4+ clones, an average Treg-derived fraction of about 70% was observed with siplizumab, compared with roughly 25% in control reactions. Roughly 75-96% of proliferating CD4+ or CD8+ clones could not be assigned a naive or memory phenotype. Unstimulated naive T cells appeared more diverse than memory T cells, and naive cells seemed to contribute substantially to the alloresponse.

A note on this clone: The antigen it recognizes is unknown. Per-nucleotide qualities are absent, and no much larger clonotype sits a single base away. Different DNA sequences within this sample yield the same CDR3.

The sample taken for sequencing was memory CD4+ T cells sorted from blood. Explained via the paper, the cell subset or site label denotes: unstimulated CD4+ memory T cells. This receptor was taken from a human donor in good health. The sequence is built from TRBV9 and TRBJ2-2; 13 central bases correspond to TRBD2. At the DNA level, the sequence is TGTGCCAGCAGCCCGAGGACTAGCGGGAGAGTGAACACCGGGGAGCTGTTTTTT. This gives the protein CASSPRTSGRVNTGELFF.